This TCR beta chain is from a study of blood T cell repertoires in COVID-19. Whole-study context: PBMCs, B-cell-depleted T cells, or T cells were the source of the cDNA or gDNA that made up the material.

Germline CDR1 LNHDA, CDR2 SQIVND (reference sequence). With 6 bases removed from V and 3 bases from J, the gap between germline ends came to 27 bases. The CDR3 runs 19 residues. Enrolment of Seattle patients took place during active infection, and they were followed longitudinally. Profiling relied on immunoSEQ multiplex PCR, and the TCRdb table lists in-frame clones only, not all of them. This sample has tens of thousands of clones, with about 91% found just once. Source material: peripheral blood. This rearrangement joins TRBV19 to TRBJ2-1, with TRBD1 as a possible D gene (7 bases). This TCR was recovered from a woman aged 60 to 75 with COVID-19, enrolled during active disease. In DNA form, the CDR3 reads TGTGCCAGTAGCCCGGAGGGGGCGGCCCCGGGGTCCTACTACAATGAGCAGTTCTTC. Its translation: CASSPEGAAPGSYYNEQFF.